The 22 T cell receptor beta chains listed next were all sequenced from one sample in a study of early T cells in non-severe SARS-CoV-2 infection. MiXCR, applied by TCRdb to the 5' RACE reads, yields one record per CDR3 protein. The sample yields approximately 98,000 distinct CDR3 sequences, roughly an eighth seen once. The specimen was whole blood. The receptor set was obtained from an adult who was a healthcare worker with PCR-confirmed SARS-CoV-2 infection or an uninfected control (not recorded which).

The chain joins TRBV7-3 to TRBJ1-1, with a tentative D call TRBD1 (5 bases). This CDR3 is built from 13 residues. V was shortened by 6 bases and J by 3 bases, with 11 bases between the two germline ends. The germline V gene encodes CDR1 SGHTA and CDR2 FQGTGA. The CDR3, as DNA: TGTGCCAGCAGTCGAGACAGCTACACTGAAGCTTTCTTT. It specifies CASSRDSYTEAFF. The full variable domain, rest sourced from reference TRBV7-3 and TRBJ1-1, is GAGVSQTPSNKVTEKGKYVELRCDPISGHTALYWYRQSLGQGPEFLIYFQGTGAADDSGLPNDRFFAVRPEGSVSTLKIQRTERGDSAVYLCASSRDSYTEAFFGQGTRLTVV.

The chain joins TRBV4-1 to TRBJ1-2, with D possibly matching TRBD1 (5 bases). The CDR3 length is 14 residues. With 3 bases removed from V and 5 bases from J, the gap between germline ends came to 13 bases. The germline CDR1 and CDR2 sequences are MGHRA and YSYEKL. CDR3 protein: CASSHIGTSYGYTF. CDR3 nucleotides: TGCGCCAGCAGCCACATTGGGACCTCTTATGGCTACACCTTC.

CDR3 loop: CASSGKENTQYF. The CDR3 bases are TGTGCCAGCAGCGGTAAGGAGAATACGCAGTATTTT. V is TRBV9 and J is TRBJ2-3, with no clear D. The V end lost 3 bases, the J end lost 7 bases, and 9 bases lay between the germline ends. The CDR3 is made up of 12 amino acids. CDR1 SGDLS and CDR2 YYNGEE come from the germline V gene.

Within the sample, this clonotype is medium-sized. The rearrangement links TRBV14 to TRBJ1-1, with D maybe TRBD1 (5 bases). Trimming removed 0 bases from V and 5 bases from J, with 16 bases in between. The CDR3 loop spans 16 amino acids. The V gene's germline CDR1 is SGHDN and CDR2 FVKESK. The CDR3: CASSQDRRGVGTEAFF. The DNA of the CDR3 is TGTGCCAGCAGCCAAGATCGGCGGGGGGTAGGGACTGAAGCTTTCTTT.

This clonotype was counted ten times or more. This chain links TRBV5-1 with TRBJ1-2, with 7 bases aligning to TRBD1. V lost 0 bases and J lost 2; bases outside the gene matches: 4. Germline CDR1 SGHRS, CDR2 YFSETQ. This CDR3 comprises 15 residues. The CDR3 reads CASSLGTGLNYGYTF. The CDR3 DNA is TGCGCCAGCAGCTTGGGGACAGGTCTGAACTATGGCTACACCTTC.

The V call is TRBV4-2, the J call TRBJ2-1; D unclear. This CDR3 contains 14 residues. Germline CDR1 is LGHNA and CDR2 is YNFKEQ. The V end lost 0 bases, the J end lost 9 bases, and 12 bases lay between the germline ends. The CDR3 coding sequence is TGTGCCAGCAGCCAAGAAATTGCAGTCCCTGAGCAGTTCTTC. Its translation: CASSQEIAVPEQFF.

This clonotype has more than one count but fewer than ten. This chain uses TRBV5-6 with TRBJ2-1; D is tentatively TRBD1 or TRBD2 (5 bases each). The CDR3 runs to 16 residues. The ends were cut back, 4 bases at V and 2 bases at J, with 16 bases in the middle. CDR1 and CDR2 from the germline V gene are SGHDT and YYEEEE. The CDR3 loop reads CASSHYGGETYNEQFF. In DNA, the CDR3 is TGTGCCAGCAGCCACTATGGGGGAGAAACCTACAATGAGCAGTTCTTC.

This clonotype came up a few times. This chain links TRBV6-1 with TRBJ1-4, with a tentative D call TRBD1 (5 bases). The V end lost 3 bases, the J end lost 0 bases, and 14 bases lay between the germline ends. This CDR3 comprises 17 residues. Germline-derived CDR1 and CDR2 are MNHNS and SASEGT. The CDR3 loop reads CASSDGLGTATNEKLFF. CDR3 nucleotide sequence: TGTGCCAGCAGTGATGGATTAGGGACTGCAACTAATGAAAAACTGTTTTTT.

Ten or more counts support this clonotype. The chain combines TRBV29-1 with TRBJ2-1; unclear D gene. V was cut by 7 bases and J by 5 bases, with 12 bases left in between. Germline V CDR1 and CDR2: SQVTM, ANQGSEA. The CDR3 covers 12 residues. CDR3 nucleotide sequence: TGCAGCGCCCGTGGGTTAAACAATGAGCAGTTCTTC. Amino acid sequence: CSARGLNNEQFF.

This clonotype was seen only a few times. As DNA, the CDR3 is TGTGCCAGCAGTTTACGACAGGGGAACGAGCAGTACTTC. It specifies CASSLRQGNEQYF. The chain combines TRBV27 with TRBJ2-7; 8 nucleotides agree with TRBD1. V was pared by 2 bases and J by 5 bases, with 2 bases of the junction left unmatched. CDR1 is MNHEY, CDR2 SMNVEV, per germline (reference sequence). The length of the CDR3 is 13 residues.

This clonotype has ten or more counts. This rearrangement joins TRBV11-2 to TRBJ2-3; 9 bases fit TRBD2. V dropped 4 bases and J dropped 10; count of bases not matched to a gene: 6. This CDR3 has 13 residues. The germline CDR1 and CDR2 sequences are SGHAT and FQNNGV. Written as DNA, the CDR3 is TGTGCCAGCAGCTCACCACTAGCGGGCGCGCAGTATTTT. Encoded protein: CASSSPLAGAQYF.

This clonotype was seen many times. The chain recombines TRBV6-5 with TRBJ1-2, with TRBD1 as a possible D gene (5 bases). This CDR3 spans 14 amino acids. The germline gives CDR1 MNHEY, CDR2 SVGAGI. Trimming pared 7 bases from V and 1 base from J, leaving 13 bases between. CDR3 residues: CASTTGGRNYGYTF. CDR3 nucleotide sequence: TGTGCCAGCACCACCGGGGGACGTAACTATGGCTACACCTTC.

The V and J genes are TRBV29-1 and TRBJ1-3; no firm D call. Looked up from germline, CDR1 is SQVTM and CDR2 is ANQGSEA. This CDR3 has 12 residues. Trimming cost V 2 bases and J 4 bases, with 6 bases left between them. DNA for the CDR3: TGCAGCGTTGAAACCTACGGAAACACCATATATTTT. This gives the protein CSVETYGNTIYF.

This rearrangement joins TRBV3-1 to TRBJ2-1, with TRBD1 matching over 8 bases. The CDR3 is 14 amino acids. CDR1 is LGHDT and CDR2 is YNNKEL in the germline V gene (reference sequence). V shed 8 bases, J shed 4 bases, and the junction held 7 bases outside the gene matches. CDR3 DNA: TGTGCCAGCCAGGGGGGACAGGTATACAATGAGCAGTTCTTC. Its translation: CASQGGQVYNEQFF.

This chain uses TRBV29-1 with TRBJ2-1; either TRBD1 or TRBD2 may supply D (6 bases each). V shed 3 bases and J shed 7 bases, with 10 bases lying between them. This CDR3 region has 12 residues. In germline, CDR1 is SQVTM, CDR2 ANQGSEA. CDR3 DNA sequence: TGCAGCGTTGATTGGGGGGCGAATGAGCAGTTCTTC. Its translation is CSVDWGANEQFF.

The chain couples TRBV21-1 to TRBJ2-7. TRBV21-1 is termed a pseudogene. The CDR3 runs 10 residues. CDR3 sequence: CASSRGEQYF. CDR3 DNA sequence: TGTGCCAGCAGCCGAGGAGAGCAGTACTTC.

This clonotype has more than one count but fewer than ten. The junction departs from the called germline gene at one end, perhaps through a read error. The chain joins TRBV2 to TRBJ1-3; 7 nucleotides align to TRBD1. Germline-derived CDR1 and CDR2 are SNHLY and FYNNEI. CDR3 length: 11 amino acids. The CDR3 bases are TGTGCCATCCGGGACAGCACTAATCGGCATTTT. This sequence encodes CAIRDSTNRHF.

This chain uses TRBV2 with TRBJ1-4, with TRBD1 matching over 8 bases. CDR3 length equals 16 residues. Germline CDR1 reads SNHLY; CDR2 reads FYNNEI. V lost 4 bases and J lost 3; bases outside the gene matches: 7. The CDR3 nucleotides read TGTGCCAGCAGTGTTCTTCAGGGGGCGGCTAATGAAAAACTGTTTTTT. This sequence encodes CASSVLQGAANEKLFF.

As concerns this clonotype: A much larger clonotype is one base distant, so this may be a read error. The genes are TRBV5-1 and TRBJ1-1, with unresolved D. Germline values: CDR1 SGHRS, CDR2 YFSETQ. This CDR3 spans 13 amino acids. The CDR3 DNA is TGCGCCGGCAGCTTAAGCGTTTCTGGAGAAGCTTTCTTT. It is translated as CAGSLSVSGEAFF.

There are a few counts of this clonotype. The rearrangement links TRBV5-4 to TRBJ2-5; 8 bases align to TRBD2. The CDR3 has 14 residues. Germline V lookup: CDR1 SGHNT, CDR2 YYREEE (reference sequence). Trimming cost V 6 bases and J 5 bases; bases outside gene matches: 9. This chain's CDR3 is CASTIGGALETQYF. DNA for the CDR3: TGTGCCAGCACAATCGGGGGGGCCCTTGAGACCCAGTACTTC.

The chain carries TRBV6-2 or TRBV6-3 and TRBJ2-7; D is unclear. The CDR3 runs to 13 residues. The V end lost 2 bases, the J end lost 2 bases, and 7 bases lay between the germline ends. The germline gives CDR1 MNHEY, CDR2 SVGEGT. DNA of the CDR3: TGTGCCAGCAGTTACCGACTGACCTACGAGCAGTACTTC. Translated: CASSYRLTYEQYF.

This rearrangement joins TRBV20-1 to TRBJ2-7; 11 bases agree with TRBD1. Per germline, CDR1 DFQATT and CDR2 SNEGSKA (reference sequence). The CDR3 covers 16 residues. The ends lost 5 bases at V and 4 bases at J; junction bases unmatched: 13. CDR3 sequence reads: CSAPRTGGATNYEQYF. CDR3 nucleotide sequence: TGCAGTGCTCCTAGGACAGGGGGCGCGACGAATTACGAGCAGTACTTC.